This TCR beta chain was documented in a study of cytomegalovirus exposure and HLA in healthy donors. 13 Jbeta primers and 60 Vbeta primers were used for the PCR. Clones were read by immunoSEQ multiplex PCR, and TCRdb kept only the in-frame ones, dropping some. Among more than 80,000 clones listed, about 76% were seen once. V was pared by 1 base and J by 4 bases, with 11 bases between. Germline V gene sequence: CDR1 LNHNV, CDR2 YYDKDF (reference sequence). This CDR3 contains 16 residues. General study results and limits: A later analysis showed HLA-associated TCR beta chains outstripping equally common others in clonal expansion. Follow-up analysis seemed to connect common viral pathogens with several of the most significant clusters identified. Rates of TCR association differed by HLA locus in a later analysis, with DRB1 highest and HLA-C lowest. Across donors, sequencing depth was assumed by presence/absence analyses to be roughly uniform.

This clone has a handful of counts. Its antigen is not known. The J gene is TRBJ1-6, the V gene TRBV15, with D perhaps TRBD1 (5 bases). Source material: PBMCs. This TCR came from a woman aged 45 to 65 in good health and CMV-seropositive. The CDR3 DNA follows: TGTGCCACCAGCAGAGGGGGGGTGACTTATAATTCACCCCTCCACTTT. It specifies CATSRGGVTYNSPLHF.